This T cell receptor (beta chain) was recorded in a study of blood T cell repertoires in COVID-19. For the study at large: Collection of acute and convalescent COVID-19 samples took place in the United States, Italy and Spain.

The V and J ends lost 4 bases and 2 bases, in that order; junction bases with no gene match: 11. CDR3 size: 17 residues. CDR1 is ENHRY and CDR2 is SYGVKD in the germline V gene. Data came from immunoSEQ multiplex PCR; TCRdb stores just in-frame clones and leaves some out. The table shows almost 25,000 clones, with 75% to 85% occurring only once. This TCR came from a woman aged 70-85 years with COVID-19, enrolled during active disease. The sample was peripheral blood. The chain links TRBV10-3 to TRBJ1-2, with 9 positions matching TRBD1. The CDR3 reads CAISGGQGLSRNYGYTF. The CDR3 DNA sequence: TGTGCCATCAGTGGCGGACAGGGGCTAAGTAGGAACTATGGCTACACCTTC.